This T cell receptor beta chain was sequenced for a study of blood T cell repertoires in COVID-19. TCRdb's table, derived via immunoSEQ multiplex PCR, lists solely in-frame clones and lacks some. Of around 65,000 clones listed, 65% to 85% were seen once; the top ten hold roughly 20%. From germline, CDR1 is SGDLS and CDR2 YYNGEE. V dropped 2 bases and J dropped 7; count of bases not matched to a gene: 2. This CDR3 region has 13 residues. Sequenced input: peripheral blood. The chain recombines TRBV9 with TRBJ1-2, with 10 bases identical to TRBD1. The receptor's source is a woman over 75 with active or convalescent COVID-19. CDR3: CASSVGTGAGYTF. CDR3 coding DNA: TGTGCCAGCAGCGTCGGGACAGGGGCTGGCTACACCTTC.